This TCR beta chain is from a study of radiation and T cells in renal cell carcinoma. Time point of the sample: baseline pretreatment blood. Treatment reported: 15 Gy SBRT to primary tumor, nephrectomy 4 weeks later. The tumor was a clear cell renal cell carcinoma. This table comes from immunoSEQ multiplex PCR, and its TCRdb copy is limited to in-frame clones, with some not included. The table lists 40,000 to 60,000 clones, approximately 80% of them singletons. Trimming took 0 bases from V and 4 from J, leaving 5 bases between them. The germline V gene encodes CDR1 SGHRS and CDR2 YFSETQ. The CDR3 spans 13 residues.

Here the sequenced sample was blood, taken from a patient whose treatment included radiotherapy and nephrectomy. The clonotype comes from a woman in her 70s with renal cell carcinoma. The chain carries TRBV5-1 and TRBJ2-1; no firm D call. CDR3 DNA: TGCGCCAGCAGCTTGGAGGTGTACAATGAGCAGTTCTTC. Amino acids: CASSLEVYNEQFF.